Below, 13 T cell receptor beta chains from the same sample are listed, as sequenced in a study of cytomegalovirus exposure and HLA in healthy donors. Researchers ran the PCR with 60 Vbeta and 13 Jbeta primers. Only in-frame clones appear in the TCRdb table, and some are missing; sequencing was by immunoSEQ multiplex PCR. Of roughly 150,000 clones detected, roughly two thirds appear once; the ten largest clones hold under 5.5%. Sequences were obtained from PBMCs. The receptors shown here come from a woman aged 18-29 years in good health and CMV-seropositive.

In its sample, this clone was seen a few times. Since a much larger clone is just one base distant, this may be a read error. The same CDR3 can be traced to other DNA sequences in this sample. The chain uses TRBV4-1 and TRBJ2-1; no clear D gene. Germline assignment: CDR1 MGHRA and CDR2 YSYEKL. V was clipped by 0 bases and J by 4 bases, with 7 bases between them. The CDR3 runs to 14 residues. CDR3 in amino acids: CASSQDLRYNEQFF. CDR3 bases: TGCGCCAGCAGCCAAGATCTAAGATACAATGAGCAGTTCTTC.

This chain links TRBV2 with TRBJ1-6, with 7 bases matching TRBD1. The CDR3 totals 16 residues. The trim removed 6 bases at V and 5 bases at J, leaving 10 bases unmatched. In germline, CDR1 is SNHLY, CDR2 FYNNEI. The CDR3 is CASSALRGRNNSPLHF. Here the CDR3 DNA reads TGTGCCAGCAGCGCCCTTAGGGGGCGGAATAATTCACCCCTCCACTTT. The entire variable domain, with the rest obtained from reference TRBV2 and TRBJ1-6, is as follows: EPEVTQTPSHQVTQMGQEVILRCVPISNHLYFYWYRQILGQKVEFLVSFYNNEISEKSEIFDDQFSVERPDGSNFTLKIRSTKLEDSAMYFCASSALRGRNNSPLHFGNGTRLTVT.

The chain links TRBV19 to TRBJ2-1, with 9 bases that match TRBD2. CDR3 length equals 15 residues. The junction had 6 bases not matched to a gene; V was cut back by 6 bases and J by 3 bases. The germline V gene encodes CDR1 LNHDA and CDR2 SQIVND (reference sequence). The CDR3 nucleotides are TGTGCCAGTAGCCTTAGACTAGCGGACTACAATGAGCAGTTCTTC. It encodes CASSLRLADYNEQFF.

The chain carries TRBV10-3 and TRBJ2-5, with 8 nucleotides matching TRBD1. Unmatched junction bases numbered 10, after V lost 3 bases and J lost 4 bases. Germline V gene lookup returns CDR1 ENHRY and CDR2 SYGVKD. This CDR3 is 16 amino acids long. Written as DNA, the CDR3 is TGTGCCATCAGTGAACGGCCAGGGGGCAGGGGAGAGACCCAGTACTTC. Its protein is CAISERPGGRGETQYF.

This chain links TRBV7-3 with TRBJ2-5, with 8 positions matching TRBD2. CDR3 length equals 14 residues. Germline V gene data show CDR1 as SGHTA and CDR2 as FQGTGA. Trimming cost V 5 bases and J 1 base; bases outside gene matches: 3. The CDR3 here is CASSETSAQETQYF. CDR3 coding DNA: TGTGCCAGCAGCGAGACTAGCGCCCAAGAGACCCAGTACTTC.

As for this clone: One end of the junction is discordant with germline, which a read error may explain. The CDR3 reads CASTSLAGSVENF. CDR3 bases: TGTGCCAGCACTTCGTTGGCCGGGTCAGTGGAGAACTTC. This chain uses TRBV6-1 with TRBJ2-4; no reliable D call. This CDR3 spans 13 amino acids. The germline V gene encodes CDR1 MNHNS and CDR2 SASEGT.

The chain recombines TRBV5-1 with TRBJ1-2; tentative D call: TRBD1 (5 bases). Germline CDR1 reads SGHRS; CDR2 reads YFSETQ. Between the trimmed V and J ends, which lost 5 bases and 0 bases, there was a span of 8 bases. The CDR3 has 13 amino acids. CDR3 sequence reads: CASRDTPNYGYTF. CDR3 nucleotide sequence: TGCGCCAGCAGGGACACGCCTAACTATGGCTACACCTTC. The complete variable domain, with remaining parts taken from reference TRBV5-1 and TRBJ1-2, reads KAGVTQTPRYLIKTRGQQVTLSCSPISGHRSVSWYQQTPGQGLQFLFEYFSETQRNKGNFPGRFSGRQFSNSRSEMNVSTLELGDSALYLCASRDTPNYGYTFGSGTRLTVV.

The V and J genes are TRBV2 and TRBJ2-4; D possibly corresponds to TRBD2 (6 bases). In germline, CDR1 is SNHLY, CDR2 FYNNEI. V was pared by 1 base and J by 0 bases, with 7 bases between. This CDR3 has 15 residues. CDR3 region: CASSEEGLAKNIQYF. For the CDR3, the DNA is TGTGCCAGCAGTGAAGAGGGACTAGCCAAAAACATTCAGTACTTC.

This clone showed up just once. The rearrangement links TRBV7-2 to TRBJ2-5, with TRBD2 matching 7 bases. The germline V gene encodes CDR1 SGHTA and CDR2 FQGNSA. The V gene end was trimmed by 4 bases and the J gene end by 11 bases; junction bases not matched to a gene: 10. This CDR3 has 13 residues. The CDR3 here is CASSSGVWGGQYF. The CDR3 nucleotides are TGTGCCAGCAGCTCGGGAGTATGGGGGGGGCAGTACTTC.

This sequence joins TRBV9 and TRBJ2-1, with D possibly TRBD1 on 6 matching bases. Looked up from germline, CDR1 is SGDLS and CDR2 is YYNGEE. Trimming shortened V by 4 bases and J by 10 bases, and 15 bases separated the two germline ends. CDR3 size: 13 residues. CDR3 nucleotide sequence: TGTGCCAGCAGCCTCCCAGGGGCTCCGGAGCAGTTCTTC. Its translation: CASSLPGAPEQFF.

The V gene is TRBV2, the J gene TRBJ2-3; TRBD2 aligns across 12 bases. V lost 4 bases, J lost 2 bases, and 1 base stayed unmatched. Looked up from germline, CDR1 is SNHLY and CDR2 is FYNNEI. The CDR3 runs 15 residues. The CDR3 DNA reads TGTGCCAGCAGTGGGACTAGCGGGGCCACAGATACGCAGTATTTT. Translated: CASSGTSGATDTQYF.

V usage is TRBV6-5 and J usage is TRBJ1-4; 9 nucleotides agree with TRBD1. Germline CDR1 and CDR2: MNHEY and SVGAGI. The junction had 3 bases not matched to a gene; V was cut back by 6 bases and J by 4 bases. The CDR3 is made up of 14 amino acids. CDR3: CASSWDRVNEKLFF. CDR3 nucleotide sequence: TGTGCCAGCAGCTGGGACAGGGTTAATGAAAAACTGTTTTTT.

This rearrangement joins TRBV10-3 to TRBJ1-4; D is undetermined. The CDR3 covers 16 residues. CDR1 is ENHRY, CDR2 SYGVKD, per germline. The V and J ends lost 2 bases and 5 bases respectively, with 15 bases between them. The CDR3 region has the DNA TGTGCCATCAGTGAGAACACGGGGAGAAACAATGAAAAACTGTTTTTT. This codes for CAISENTGRNNEKLFF.